This T cell receptor beta chain comes out of a study of T-cell reconstitution after alpha-beta-depleted transplantation in children. Library preparation (for TCRbeta) was performed with unique molecular identifiers. TCRdb processed the PCR reads anew with MiXCR; each CDR3 protein has one entry. Of more than 90,000 distinct CDR3 sequences listed, roughly 8% are singletons. CDR3 length: 15 residues. The germline V and J ends were trimmed by 1 base and 11 bases, with 15 bases remaining between them. Germline V lookup: CDR1 MDHEN, CDR2 SYDVKM. This clonotype came up many times. The chain combines TRBV28 with TRBJ1-6; D gene ambiguous. Sequencing used PBMCs from the stem cell graft donor, obtained from the stem cell graft. The clonotype was recovered from a human donor who donated a stem cell graft to a child with congenital amegakaryocytic thrombocytopenia. CDR3 coding DNA: TGTGCCAGCAGTTTATCCAGCCTTTCAAGGGCACCCCTCCACTTT. Protein: CASSLSSLSRAPLHF.